The rows below give T cell receptor beta chains drawn from one sample of a study of OX40 agonist ivuxolimab in advanced cancers. TCRdb keeps only in-frame clones here, not all; method: immunoSEQ multiplex PCR. The data hold fewer than 85,000 clones, with 70% to 90% observed a single time. The specimen comprised CD4+ or CD8+ T cells sorted from blood, sampled in a trial of the OX40 agonist ivuxolimab. These receptors were collected from an adult with an advanced solid tumor such as melanoma, head and neck, liver or kidney cancer. The CDR3 runs from the conserved cysteine through the conserved F or W. D genes are given only for firm matches. Only part of the rows carry a size: once, few, many, or a class if the clone is expanded.

V gene	J gene	clone size	D gene	CDR3 protein	CDR3 DNA
TRBV18	TRBJ1-1	NA	NA	CASSPTGDTEAFF	TGTGCCAGCTCACCAACCGGGGACACTGAAGCTTTCTTT
TRBV5-8	TRBJ2-6	NA	NA	CASSLSKSGANVLTF	TGTGCCAGCAGCTTAAGTAAATCTGGGGCCAACGTCCTGACTTTC
TRBV7-2	TRBJ2-5	NA	TRBD2	CASSFQRGNQETQYF	TGTGCCAGCAGCTTCCAGCGGGGTAACCAAGAGACCCAGTACTTC
TRBV29-1	TRBJ1-2	NA	NA	CSVPTWVNYGYTF	TGCAGCGTCCCGACCTGGGTTAACTATGGCTACACCTTC
TRBV6-1	TRBJ2-1	NA	NA	CATGGTLYNEQFF	TGTGCCACTGGGGGGACTTTATACAATGAGCAGTTCTTC
TRBV11-3	TRBJ1-1	once	NA	CASSRGENTEAFF	TGTGCCAGCAGCAGGGGGGAGAACACTGAAGCTTTCTTT
TRBV5-1	TRBJ1-1	NA	TRBD1	CASSLLRQGNTEAFF	TGCGCCAGCAGCCTATTGAGACAGGGGAACACTGAAGCTTTCTTT
TRBV5-4	TRBJ2-5	NA	NA	CASSLARTSQETQYF	TGTGCCAGCAGCTTGGCCAGGACCTCCCAAGAGACCCAGTACTTC
TRBV7-2	TRBJ1-2	NA	NA	CASGTAGFLGYGYTF	TGTGCCAGCGGCACCGCAGGGTTCCTAGGCTATGGCTACACCTTC
TRBV14	TRBJ1-1	NA	NA	CASSQDLGLGGTEAFF	TGTGCCAGCAGCCAAGATTTGGGCCTTGGGGGCACTGAAGCTTTCTTT
TRBV14	TRBJ2-3	NA	TRBD2	CASSHPSGGPPTDTQYF	TGTGCCAGCAGCCACCCCAGCGGGGGGCCACCGACAGATACGCAGTATTTT
TRBV10-3	TRBJ2-5	NA	TRBD2	CATSTSGGEETQYF	TGTGCCACCTCGACTAGCGGAGGGGAAGAGACCCAGTACTTC
TRBV5-1	TRBJ1-1	NA	NA	CASSLEAGRTEAFF	TGCGCCAGCAGCTTGGAGGCAGGAAGGACTGAAGCTTTCTTT
TRBV19	TRBJ2-5	NA	TRBD2	CASSRGSGRAGTQYF	TGTGCCAGTAGTAGAGGTTCTGGGAGGGCCGGGACCCAGTACTTC
TRBV29-1	TRBJ1-1	few	NA	CSVEDAERIGFF	TGCAGCGTTGAAGATGCGGAAAGGATTGGTTTCTTT
TRBV7-6	TRBJ1-3	NA	NA	CASSLANGAEGNTIYF	TGTGCCAGCAGCTTAGCGAACGGGGCAGAGGGGAACACCATATATTTT
TRBV5-1	TRBJ1-4	NA	NA	CASSLNGEVAEKLFF	TGCGCCAGCAGCTTGAATGGGGAAGTGGCTGAAAAACTGTTTTTT
TRBV5-4	TRBJ2-7	NA	NA	CASSLVGQGWKEQYF	TGTGCCAGCAGCTTGGTTGGGCAGGGGTGGAAAGAGCAGTACTTC
TRBV9	TRBJ2-7	NA	NA	CASSVAAGVGEQYF	TGTGCCAGCAGCGTAGCTGCAGGGGTGGGCGAGCAGTACTTC
TRBV2	TRBJ1-2	NA	NA	CASSPGESYGYTF	TGTGCCAGCTCCCCAGGGGAGAGTTATGGCTACACCTTC
TRBV7-3	TRBJ2-1	few	NA	CASSFNAPSGEQFF	TGTGCCAGCAGCTTCAATGCTCCCAGTGGGGAGCAGTTCTTC
TRBV10-3	TRBJ2-1	NA	NA	CAISYNRAYNEQFF	TGTGCCATCAGTTATAACAGAGCCTACAATGAGCAGTTCTTC
TRBV7-3	TRBJ2-3	NA	NA	CASSPRPGITDTQYF	TGTGCCAGCAGCCCCCGGCCGGGGATCACAGATACGCAGTATTTT
TRBV2	TRBJ1-2	few	NA	CASSEGTHGYTF	TGTGCCAGCAGTGAAGGAACCCATGGCTACACCTTC
TRBV5-4	TRBJ2-5	NA	NA	CASSLELAETQYF	TGTGCCAGCAGCTTGGAGCTAGCAGAGACCCAGTACTTC